The 2 T cell receptor beta chains below all came from one sample that was sequenced in a study of blood T cell repertoires in COVID-19. Measured with immunoSEQ multiplex PCR; TCRdb has only the in-frame clones, and not every one. The sample lists about 190,000 clones, 86% occurring once. Input material: PBMCs or T cells enriched from blood (not recorded which). The receptors derive from a man in his forties or fifties with acute COVID-19.

The chain couples TRBV10-3 to TRBJ2-7; weak D call: TRBD1 (6 bases). Per the germline V gene, CDR1 is ENHRY and CDR2 is SYGVKD. V lost 10 bases and J 0 bases, leaving 16 bases between the germline ends. This CDR3 spans 14 amino acids. Here the CDR3 DNA reads TGTGCCACCGCAACAGGGCTTAGCTCCTACGAGCAGTACTTC. It translates to CATATGLSSYEQYF.

This clone was found once. The chain recombines TRBV6-6 with TRBJ1-4; 9 nucleotides match TRBD1. V was clipped by 1 base and J by 5 bases; unmatched bases: 5. This CDR3 has 16 residues. Germline-derived CDR1 and CDR2 are MNHNY and SVGAGI (reference sequence). Written as DNA, the CDR3 is TGTGCCAGCAGTTACTTCCCGACAGGGGGGAATGAAAAACTGTTTTTT. This gives the protein CASSYFPTGGNEKLFF.